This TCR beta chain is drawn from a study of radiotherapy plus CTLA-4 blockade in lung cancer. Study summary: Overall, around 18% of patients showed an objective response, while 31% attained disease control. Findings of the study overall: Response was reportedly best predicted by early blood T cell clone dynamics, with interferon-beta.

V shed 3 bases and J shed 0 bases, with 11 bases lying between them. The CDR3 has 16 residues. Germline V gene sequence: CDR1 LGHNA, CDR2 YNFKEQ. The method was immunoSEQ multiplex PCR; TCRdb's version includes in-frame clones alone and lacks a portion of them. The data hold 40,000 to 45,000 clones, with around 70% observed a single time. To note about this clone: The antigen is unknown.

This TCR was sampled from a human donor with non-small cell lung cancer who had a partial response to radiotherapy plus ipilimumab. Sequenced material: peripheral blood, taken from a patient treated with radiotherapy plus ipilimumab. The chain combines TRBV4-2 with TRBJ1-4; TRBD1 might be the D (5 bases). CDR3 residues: CASSQADSATNEKLFF. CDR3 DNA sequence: TGTGCCAGCAGCCAGGCTGACAGCGCAACTAATGAAAAACTGTTTTTT.